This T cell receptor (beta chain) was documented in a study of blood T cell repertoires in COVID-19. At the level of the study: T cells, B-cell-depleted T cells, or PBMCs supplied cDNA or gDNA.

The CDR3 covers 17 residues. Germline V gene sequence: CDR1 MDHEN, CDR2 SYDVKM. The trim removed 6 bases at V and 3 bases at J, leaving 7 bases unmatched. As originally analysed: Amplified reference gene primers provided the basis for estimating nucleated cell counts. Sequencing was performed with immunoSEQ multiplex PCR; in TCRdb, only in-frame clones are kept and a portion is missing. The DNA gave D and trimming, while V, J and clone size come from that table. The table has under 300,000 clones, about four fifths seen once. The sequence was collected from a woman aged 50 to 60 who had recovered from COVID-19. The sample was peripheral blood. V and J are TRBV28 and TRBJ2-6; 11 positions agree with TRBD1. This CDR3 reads CASSWTGGGNGANVLTF. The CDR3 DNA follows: TGTGCCAGCAGCTGGACAGGGGGCGGAAATGGGGCCAACGTCCTGACTTTC.